This is a list of T cell receptor beta chains from one sample in a study of patients and donors after allogeneic stem cell transplantation. TCRdb used MiXCR to reprocess the RT-PCR reads, holding one entry per CDR3 protein. The data hold approximately 150,000 distinct CDR3 sequences, with 30% to 45% observed a single time. What was sequenced was blood, either unsorted or a sorted T cell fraction (not recorded which). Source of these receptors: a human donor who was either an allogeneic HSCT recipient or a stem cell or donor lymphocyte infusion donor (not recorded which). It is not recorded whose cells these are; they may come from a transplant donor. CDR3s include the opening cysteine and the closing phenylalanine or tryptophan. Fields, in order: V gene, CDR3 length, D gene, J gene, clone size, CDR3 DNA, CDR3 protein. The D gene is left open where the match is weak. Size values are once, few and many counts, or a class for expanded clones, and some rows have none.

V: TRBV5-6; length: 18; D: -; J: TRBJ2-3; size: -; DNA: TGTGCCAGCAGCTTGGCCAATGTTCGGGGTCGCCGCACAGATACGCAGTATTTT; CDR3: CASSLANVRGRRTDTQYF
V: TRBV12-3/TRBV12-4; length: 14; D: -; J: TRBJ1-1; size: few; DNA: TGTGCCAGCAGGATAACAGTGTCGGGGACTGAAGCTTTCTTT; CDR3: CASRITVSGTEAFF
V: TRBV12-5; length: 17; D: -; J: TRBJ2-3; size: -; DNA: TGTGCTAGTGGTTGGGGCCCGACTCCACTGGCCCCAGATACGCAGTATTTT; CDR3: CASGWGPTPLAPDTQYF
V: TRBV12-3/TRBV12-4; length: 15; D: -; J: TRBJ1-5; size: -; DNA: TGTGCCAGCAGTGCACCTACAGTCAGCAATCAGCCCCAGCATTTT; CDR3: CASSAPTVSNQPQHF
V: TRBV5-6; length: 16; D: -; J: TRBJ1-2; size: few; DNA: TGTGCCAGCAGCTCCCCAGGAGGGGGAGGTAACTATGGCTACACCTTC; CDR3: CASSSPGGGGNYGYTF
V: TRBV12-3/TRBV12-4; length: 11; D: -; J: TRBJ2-5; size: -; DNA: TGTGCCAGCAGTTTAATGAAGACCCAGTACTTC; CDR3: CASSLMKTQYF
V: TRBV6-2/TRBV6-3; length: 15; D: -; J: TRBJ2-7; size: -; DNA: TGTGCCAGCAGTTATGTCCCAGGGCGCTCCTACGAGCAGTACTTC; CDR3: CASSYVPGRSYEQYF
V: TRBV7-6; length: 14; D: -; J: TRBJ2-1; size: -; DNA: TGTGCCAGCAGCCCTATCCAGGGTTTAAGTGAGCAGTTCTTC; CDR3: CASSPIQGLSEQFF
V: TRBV6-1; length: 18; D: -; J: TRBJ1-2; size: -; DNA: TGTGCCAGCAGGGGGTGGAGCGAGGACGGGATTCCTACGGTGGGCTACACCTTC; CDR3: CASRGWSEDGIPTVGYTF
V: TRBV12-3/TRBV12-4; length: 15; D: TRBD2; J: TRBJ2-1; size: -; DNA: TGTGCCAGCAGGACCCTAGCGGGGCTGGCGGATGAGCAGTTCTTC; CDR3: CASRTLAGLADEQFF
V: TRBV6-5; length: 14; D: -; J: TRBJ2-3; size: -; DNA: TGTGCCAGCAGTTACGGGGGCCGGACAGATACGCAGTATTTT; CDR3: CASSYGGRTDTQYF
V: TRBV5-1; length: 15; D: -; J: TRBJ2-3; size: -; DNA: TGCGCCAGCAGGCCGCAGGGGTCCCGCACAGATACGCAGTATTTT; CDR3: CASRPQGSRTDTQYF
V: TRBV10-2; length: 14; D: -; J: TRBJ1-1; size: many; DNA: TGCGCCAGTGGGGCGGCCACTCGATTGACGGGCGCTTTCTTT; CDR3: CASGAATRLTGAFF
V: TRBV12-3/TRBV12-4; length: 12; D: -; J: TRBJ1-2; size: -; DNA: TGTGCCAGCAGCCTATCGAACTATGGCTACACCTTC; CDR3: CASSLSNYGYTF
V: TRBV27; length: 14; D: -; J: TRBJ1-4; size: -; DNA: TGTGCCAGCAGTCCACGACGGGTTAATGAAAAACTGTTTTTT; CDR3: CASSPRRVNEKLFF
V: TRBV5-5; length: 17; D: -; J: TRBJ1-1; size: -; DNA: TGTGCCAGCAGCATATTAGGGGCAGGGGCGGTGAACACTGAAGCTTTCTTT; CDR3: CASSILGAGAVNTEAFF
V: TRBV4-2; length: 15; D: -; J: TRBJ1-5; size: few; DNA: TGTGCCAGCAGCCAAGATTCGGGGCGCAATCAGCCCCAGCATTTT; CDR3: CASSQDSGRNQPQHF
V: TRBV29-1; length: 11; D: -; J: TRBJ2-3; size: -; DNA: TGCAGCGTAGAAGTGACAGATACGCAGTATTTT; CDR3: CSVEVTDTQYF
V: TRBV10-3; length: 15; D: -; J: TRBJ1-2; size: -; DNA: TGTGCCATCAGTGAGTCGGGGCCCGCTAACTATGGCTACACCTTC; CDR3: CAISESGPANYGYTF
V: TRBV5-6; length: 17; D: -; J: TRBJ2-6; size: -; DNA: TGTGCCAGCAGCTTGGAAGGTCTTCCCCGTGGGGCCAACGTCCTGACTTTC; CDR3: CASSLEGLPRGANVLTF
V: TRBV27; length: 15; D: -; J: TRBJ1-1; size: -; DNA: TGTGCCAGCAGTCCCCCACAGGGTGGAGGGACTGAAGCTTTCTTT; CDR3: CASSPPQGGGTEAFF
V: TRBV12-3/TRBV12-4; length: 14; D: -; J: TRBJ1-5; size: -; DNA: TGTGCCAGCAGGCAAGGGGGAAGCAATCAGCCCCAGCATTTT; CDR3: CASRQGGSNQPQHF
V: TRBV29-1; length: 13; D: -; J: TRBJ1-2; size: -; DNA: TGCAGCGTTGAAGGAGCCGGAACCTATGGCTACACCTTC; CDR3: CSVEGAGTYGYTF
V: TRBV7-2; length: 14; D: TRBD1; J: TRBJ1-4; size: once; DNA: TGTGCCAGCAGCCGGGACAGGGGCAACGAAAAACTGTTTTTT; CDR3: CASSRDRGNEKLFF
V: TRBV20-1; length: 11; D: -; J: TRBJ1-2; size: many; DNA: TGCAGTGCCCTCCCGATCTATGGCTACACCTTC; CDR3: CSALPIYGYTF
V: TRBV20-1; length: 15; D: TRBD1; J: TRBJ1-1; size: few; DNA: TGCAGTGCTCCCGGGACAGGACCGCTGAACACTGAAGCTTTCTTT; CDR3: CSAPGTGPLNTEAFF
V: TRBV4-1; length: 15; D: -; J: TRBJ2-5; size: -; DNA: TGCGCCAGCAGCCAATATGGCGCCCGCTCAGAGACCCAGTACTTC; CDR3: CASSQYGARSETQYF
V: TRBV5-1; length: 15; D: TRBD1; J: TRBJ1-1; size: many; DNA: TGCGCCAGCAGCGACCCAAGGACAGGGAACACTGAAGCTTTCTTT; CDR3: CASSDPRTGNTEAFF
V: TRBV3-1; length: 15; D: -; J: TRBJ1-5; size: -; DNA: TGTGCCAGCAGCCAAGTTTCCGGAGGCAATCAGCCCCAGCATTTT; CDR3: CASSQVSGGNQPQHF
V: TRBV12-3/TRBV12-4; length: 15; D: -; J: TRBJ1-4; size: few; DNA: TGTGCCAGCAGTTTTTCAAAGCCGGCGGGTGAAAAACTGTTTTTT; CDR3: CASSFSKPAGEKLFF
V: TRBV4-2; length: 16; D: -; J: TRBJ1-5; size: -; DNA: TGTGCCAGCAGCCAACAACCAGGGGAGAGCAATCAGCCCCAGCATTTT; CDR3: CASSQQPGESNQPQHF
V: TRBV7-4; length: 15; D: -; J: TRBJ1-6; size: few; DNA: TGTGCCAGCAGCTCCGAGGAGGGAATTGGATCACCCCTCCACTTT; CDR3: CASSSEEGIGSPLHF
V: TRBV4-3; length: 15; D: -; J: TRBJ1-3; size: few; DNA: TGCGCCAGCAGCCCGGGCCCGTACTCTGGAAACACCATATATTTT; CDR3: CASSPGPYSGNTIYF
V: TRBV6-1; length: 13; D: -; J: TRBJ1-1; size: -; DNA: TGTGCCAGCACTCTTCTGGGCCGGACTGAAGCTTTCTTT; CDR3: CASTLLGRTEAFF
V: TRBV20-1; length: 15; D: -; J: TRBJ1-2; size: few; DNA: TGCAGTGCTAGAGATCCTCCGGGGGCGCAAGCCGGCTACACCTTC; CDR3: CSARDPPGAQAGYTF
V: TRBV12-3/TRBV12-4; length: 11; D: -; J: TRBJ1-2; size: many; DNA: TGTGCCAGCAGTTTGAGCTATGGCTACACCTTC; CDR3: CASSLSYGYTF
V: TRBV28; length: 14; D: -; J: TRBJ1-3; size: -; DNA: TGTGCCAGCAGCCGACGGACCTCTGGAAACACCATATATTTT; CDR3: CASSRRTSGNTIYF
V: TRBV20-1; length: 17; D: -; J: TRBJ2-3; size: -; DNA: TGCAGTGCTAGAGATCTGAGGGCCGAAGATGGCACAGATACGCAGTATTTT; CDR3: CSARDLRAEDGTDTQYF
V: TRBV3-1; length: 14; D: -; J: TRBJ1-6; size: -; DNA: TGTGCCAGCAGCCGCAGGGAAGGGGATTCACCCCTCCACTTT; CDR3: CASSRREGDSPLHF
V: TRBV12-5; length: 17; D: TRBD1; J: TRBJ1-6; size: few; DNA: TGTGCTAGTGGTTCTCCAGGGGGCGTCTCCTATAATTCACCCCTCCACTTT; CDR3: CASGSPGGVSYNSPLHF
V: TRBV9; length: 17; D: -; J: TRBJ2-1; size: -; DNA: TGTGCCAGCAGCCTTTCCCCCGGGCCCGACTCTAGGAATGAGCAGTTCTTC; CDR3: CASSLSPGPDSRNEQFF
V: TRBV10-3; length: 18; D: -; J: TRBJ2-1; size: -; DNA: TGTGCCATCAGACGCGGCGCCGGGCGCGGAAGCTCCTACAATGAGCAGTTCTTC; CDR3: CAIRRGAGRGSSYNEQFF
V: TRBV10-3; length: 14; D: -; J: TRBJ2-3; size: many; DNA: TGTGCCATCAGGACTGGAGAAAACACAGATACGCAGTATTTT; CDR3: CAIRTGENTDTQYF
V: TRBV3-1; length: 14; D: -; J: TRBJ2-1; size: -; DNA: TGTGCCAGCAGCCAAGTTGTAGGCAACAATGAGCAGTTCTTC; CDR3: CASSQVVGNNEQFF
V: TRBV5-1; length: 13; D: -; J: TRBJ2-5; size: -; DNA: TGCGCCAGCAGCTTGAGTACCGGAGCGGCCCAGTACTTC; CDR3: CASSLSTGAAQYF